Listed below are T cell receptor beta chains from one sample, sequenced in a study of CD8+CD57+ T cells in acquired aplastic anemia. MiXCR, run by TCRdb on the reads, gives a single entry per CDR3 protein. The sample holds approximately 470,000 distinct CDR3 sequences, around 33% seen once. Sequencing was carried out using sorted CD4+, CD8+, or CD8+CD57+ T cells (not recorded which) from PBMCs. The source of these receptors is a human donor with aplastic anemia. CDR3s include the opening cysteine and the closing phenylalanine or tryptophan. Fields, in order: V gene, clone size, J gene, D gene, CDR3 protein, CDR3 DNA. The D gene is left open where the match is weak. Clone sizes are given selectively: once, few, many, or a class where the clone is expanded.

TRBV15	NA	TRBJ2-3	TRBD2	CATSRVREAVDTQYF	TGTGCCACCAGCAGAGTCCGGGAGGCGGTAGATACGCAGTATTTT
TRBV10-3	many	TRBJ2-7	TRBD1	CAISTGTDFYEQYF	TGTGCCATCAGTACCGGGACAGACTTCTACGAGCAGTACTTC
TRBV5-6	few	TRBJ2-1	TRBD2	CASSFSGTARSFF	TGTGCCAGCAGTTTTAGCGGGACGGCGCGAAGCTTCTTC
TRBV28	few	TRBJ1-6	NA	CASKDPGPRNSPLHF	TGTGCCAGTAAGGATCCGGGCCCTAGGAATTCACCCCTCCACTTT
TRBV27	NA	TRBJ2-7	TRBD1	CASSRGQGAPSYEQYF	TGTGCCAGCAGCCGTGGACAGGGGGCGCCGTCCTACGAGCAGTACTTC
TRBV4-1	many	TRBJ1-2	NA	CASSDGGGGYGYTF	TGCGCCAGCAGCGACGGGGGGGGAGGCTATGGCTACACCTTC
TRBV10-3	NA	TRBJ1-2	TRBD1	CASNPTGTAFLSNYGYTF	TGTGCCAGCAACCCCACCGGGACAGCCTTTTTGTCCAACTATGGCTACACCTTC
TRBV5-1	NA	TRBJ1-6	NA	CASRASGQPYNSPLHF	TGCGCCAGCAGAGCTTCCGGGCAGCCCTATAATTCACCCCTCCACTTT
TRBV5-1	few	TRBJ1-3	NA	CASRDGSSGNTIYF	TGCGCCAGCAGAGACGGGAGCTCTGGAAACACCATATATTTT
TRBV29-1	many	TRBJ2-1	TRBD1	CSVAYRGEYNEQFF	TGCAGCGTTGCGTACAGGGGGGAGTACAATGAGCAGTTCTTC
TRBV20-1	many	TRBJ1-3	NA	CSAQSGRNTIYF	TGCAGTGCCCAATCAGGAAGGAACACCATATATTTT
TRBV7-6	once	TRBJ1-1	TRBD1	CASSSVQGAYTEAFF	TGTGCCAGCAGTTCAGTACAGGGGGCGTACACTGAAGCTTTCTTT
TRBV5-4	NA	TRBJ2-5	TRBD1	CASSDGQGETQYF	TGTGCCAGCAGCGATGGACAGGGGGAGACCCAGTACTTC
TRBV7-2	few	TRBJ1-4	NA	CASSNWFF	TGTGCCAGCAGCAATTGGTTTTTT
TRBV20-1	NA	TRBJ2-7	NA	CSARTGISYEQYF	TGCAGTGCTAGGACGGGGATCTCCTACGAGCAGTACTTC
TRBV5-1	once	TRBJ2-1	NA	CASSPTTKSYNEQFF	TGCGCCAGCAGCCCTACAACAAAGTCCTACAATGAGCAGTTCTTC
TRBV4-1	many	TRBJ1-6	NA	CASSQDKGILSPLHF	TGCGCCAGCAGCCAAGACAAGGGGATCTTATCACCCCTCCACTTT
TRBV29-1	many	TRBJ2-1	NA	CSVDVGALYNEQFF	TGCAGCGTTGATGTCGGGGCCCTCTACAATGAGCAGTTCTTC
TRBV7-8	few	TRBJ2-2	TRBD2	CASSLREVVGGELFF	TGTGCCAGCAGTTTGCGGGAGGTGGTGGGCGGGGAGCTGTTTTTT
TRBV10-2	NA	TRBJ1-2	NA	CASSESLGHYLRGGYTF	TGCGCCAGCAGTGAGTCGTTGGGACACTATCTTCGAGGGGGCTACACCTTC
TRBV25-1	many	TRBJ2-3	NA	CASSESPSRIRITDTQYF	TGTGCCAGCAGTGAGAGCCCCTCAAGGATCAGAATCACAGATACGCAGTATTTT
TRBV11-2	NA	TRBJ1-1	NA	CARDPRGGDTEAFF	TGTGCTAGAGATCCCAGGGGCGGTGACACTGAAGCTTTCTTT
TRBV2	many	TRBJ2-5	TRBD2	CASSEIRGGEQETQYF	TGTGCCAGCAGTGAAATTCGGGGAGGGGAACAAGAGACCCAGTACTTC
TRBV6-5	NA	TRBJ1-1	NA	CASSYSGQLNTEAFF	TGTGCCAGCAGTTACTCAGGACAGTTGAACACTGAAGCTTTCTTT
TRBV5-1	few	TRBJ2-1	TRBD2	CASSLASGSSNEQFF	TGCGCCAGCAGCCTAGCTAGCGGGAGTAGCAATGAGCAGTTCTTC
TRBV10-3	NA	TRBJ2-1	NA	CASSYSIGQNEQFF	TGTGCCAGCAGTTACTCGATCGGTCAGAATGAGCAGTTCTTC
TRBV5-4	NA	TRBJ2-7	NA	CAIRQELNGHEQYF	TGTGCCATAAGACAGGAATTAAACGGGCACGAGCAGTACTTC
TRBV6-2/TRBV6-3	NA	TRBJ1-4	NA	CASSQDVRGGVF	TGTGCCAGCAGTCAGGACGTCCGGGGGGGAGTTTTT
TRBV12-3/TRBV12-4	few	TRBJ1-5	TRBD1	CASRGQGFSNQPQHF	TGTGCCAGCAGGGGACAGGGATTTAGCAATCAGCCCCAGCATTTT
TRBV24-1	NA	TRBJ1-5	NA	CASSPGARDQPQHF	TGTGCCAGCTCACCTGGAGCTCGGGATCAGCCCCAGCATTTT
TRBV7-7	many	TRBJ2-3	TRBD2	CASSRGTSGGQRDTQYF	TGTGCTAGCAGCCGTGGGACTAGCGGGGGGCAGAGGGATACGCAGTATTTT
TRBV5-8	NA	TRBJ1-3	NA	CASSVGARSGNTIYF	TGTGCCAGCAGCGTCGGAGCTCGCTCTGGAAACACCATATATTTT
TRBV11-2	few	TRBJ2-7	NA	CASSLDRTNEQYF	TGTGCCAGCAGCTTAGATCGGACTAACGAGCAGTACTTC
TRBV19	few	TRBJ1-6	TRBD1	CASTAGQLNSPLHF	TGTGCCAGTACGGCGGGACAGTTAAATTCACCCCTCCACTTT
TRBV25-1	NA	TRBJ2-7	TRBD2	CASSASPSGSYEQYF	TGTGCCAGCAGTGCTAGCCCTAGCGGCTCCTACGAGCAGTACTTC
TRBV20-1	many	TRBJ2-7	NA	CSARGGTLPREQYF	TGCAGTGCTAGAGGTGGGACCCTGCCTCGCGAGCAGTACTTC
TRBV7-2	many	TRBJ1-2	NA	CASRSVRADYGYTF	TGTGCCAGCAGATCCGTCAGGGCCGACTATGGCTACACCTTC
TRBV20-1	NA	TRBJ1-4	NA	CSARDLGAVSNEKLFF	TGCAGTGCTAGAGATCTGGGGGCAGTTTCTAATGAAAAACTGTTTTTT
TRBV2	few	TRBJ2-2	TRBD2	CASSDGGGTGELFF	TGTGCCAGCAGTGATGGCGGGGGGACCGGGGAGCTGTTTTTT
TRBV7-2	many	TRBJ2-7	NA	CASSLRSYEQYF	TGTGCCAGCAGCTTACGCAGCTACGAGCAGTACTTC
TRBV11-2	NA	TRBJ2-6	NA	CASSLQTGSGANVLTF	TGTGCCAGCAGCCTCCAGACAGGCTCTGGGGCCAACGTCCTGACTTTC
TRBV27	NA	TRBJ1-6	NA	CASSRMGNSPLHF	TGTGCCAGCAGCCGGATGGGGAATTCACCCCTCCACTTT
TRBV5-1	few	TRBJ2-2	NA	CASSLFTQGRNTGELFF	TGCGCCAGCAGCTTGTTCACACAGGGACGGAACACCGGGGAGCTGTTTTTT
TRBV9	NA	TRBJ1-1	NA	CASSGMDSLGILEAFF	TGTGCCAGCAGCGGAATGGACAGCTTAGGAATTCTGGAAGCTTTCTTT
TRBV7-3	many	TRBJ2-6	TRBD1	CASSPGGTGANVLTF	TGTGCCAGCAGTCCAGGGGGAACTGGGGCCAACGTCCTGACTTTC
TRBV19	many	TRBJ2-1	NA	CASSIPGTSFEQFF	TGTGCCAGTAGTATCCCCGGGACAAGTTTTGAGCAGTTCTTC
TRBV24-1	NA	TRBJ2-2	NA	CATSQGANTGELFF	TGTGCCACCTCGCAGGGAGCCAACACCGGGGAGCTGTTTTTT
TRBV12-3/TRBV12-4	many	TRBJ1-2	TRBD1	CASGDRVTWGYTF	TGTGCCAGCGGGGACAGGGTGACGTGGGGCTACACCTTC
TRBV10-3	NA	TRBJ2-1	NA	CAITGTGSYNEQFF	TGTGCCATCACCGGTACGGGGTCCTACAATGAGCAGTTCTTC
TRBV12-3/TRBV12-4	NA	TRBJ2-3	NA	CASSLEGLSDTQYF	TGTGCCAGCAGTTTAGAAGGTTTATCAGATACGCAGTATTTT
TRBV12-3/TRBV12-4	once	TRBJ1-6	NA	CASSLGSCNSPLHF	TGTGCCAGCAGTTTGGGGTCCTGTAATTCACCCCTCCACTTT
TRBV15	NA	TRBJ2-5	NA	CATSRGTAQETQYF	TGTGCCACCAGCAGAGGGACTGCGCAAGAGACCCAGTACTTC